The TCR beta chain described here comes from a study of T cells in Graves' hyperthyroidism and ophthalmopathy. Looked up from germline, CDR1 is MNHEY and CDR2 is SVGAGI. The CDR3 has 14 residues. Trimming took off 0 bases at V and 2 bases at J, with 8 bases between the two ends. The sample holds many counts of this clonotype. Amplification yielded TCR beta CDR3 regions, with RNA transcripts as the source. HTBI primers were used for first-round RT-PCR of the TCR CDR3. TCRdb re-called the multiplex PCR reads with MiXCR, one entry per CDR3 protein. Seen here are about 550,000 distinct CDR3 sequences, around 20% observed once, and the top ten hold more than 20%.

The chain recombines TRBV6-5 with TRBJ2-7, with D possibly being TRBD2 (6 bases). The receptor was derived from a man in his late teens or twenties with Graves' hyperthyroidism. The sample consisted of blood. The CDR3 spells CASSYSRGTYEQYF. CDR3 nucleotides: TGTGCCAGCAGTTACTCCCGGGGGACCTACGAGCAGTACTTC.